The 12 T cell receptor beta chains below all came from one sample that was sequenced in a study of neurological immune-mediated disorders. Time point indicated: technical triplicate 3. TCRdb ran MiXCR on the 5' RACE reads and lists one entry per CDR3 protein. The profile shows 25,000 to 35,000 distinct CDR3 sequences, about 17% of them singletons. Sequenced material: CD4+ T cells from blood. Receptors were obtained from a female donor with HTLV-1-associated myelopathy (HAM/TSP).

In its sample, this clonotype was seen many times. The chain couples TRBV3-1 to TRBJ2-3; either TRBD1 or TRBD2 may fit D (5 bases each). Germline V gene data show CDR1 as LGHDT and CDR2 as YNNKEL (reference sequence). CDR3 length equals 17 residues. V lost 0 bases, J lost 3 bases, and 16 bases lay in between. The CDR3 coding sequence is TGTGCCAGCAGCCAAGATTGGGACCCCCAAGGGACAGATACGCAGTATTTT. It yields the protein CASSQDWDPQGTDTQYF.

This clonotype was counted at least ten times. This chain uses TRBV20-1 with TRBJ1-6; 9 nucleotides line up with TRBD1. The CDR3 runs 18 residues. Germline V gene sequence: CDR1 DFQATT, CDR2 SNEGSKA (reference sequence). V dropped 6 bases and J dropped 5; count of bases not matched to a gene: 17. CDR3 bases: TGCAGTGCCCGGAACTGGGGACAGGGAGCTATTAATAATTCACCCCTCCACTTT. Translation: CSARNWGQGAINNSPLHF.

This clonotype was seen repeatedly, ten times or more. The J gene is TRBJ1-2, the V gene TRBV28; D is perhaps TRBD1 (6 bases). The length of the CDR3 is 16 residues. Deletions cut 5 bases from V and 0 bases from J, with 16 bases between. Germline-derived CDR1 and CDR2 are MDHEN and SYDVKM. In DNA form, the CDR3 reads TGTGCCAGCAGTCACCTCCGGACAGAAGCTAACTATGGCTACACCTTC. Translating gives CASSHLRTEANYGYTF.

Ten or more counts support this clonotype. V is TRBV6-5 and J is TRBJ1-5, with D possibly being TRBD1 (6 bases). V lost 4 bases, J lost 7 bases, and 14 bases lay in between. This CDR3 comprises 14 residues. Germline CDR1 and CDR2: MNHEY and SVGAGI. CDR3 in amino acids: CASSSRPDRQPQHF. As DNA, the CDR3 is TGTGCCAGCAGTTCCAGACCGGACAGACAGCCCCAGCATTTT.

Many counts were recorded for this clonotype. This chain connects TRBV3-1 to TRBJ1-1; D possibly corresponds to TRBD1 (6 bases). Per germline, CDR1 LGHDT and CDR2 YNNKEL (reference sequence). This CDR3 comprises 15 residues. Trimming removed 0 bases from V and 1 base from J, with 9 bases in between. The CDR3 loop reads CASSQDLGGNTEAFF. The DNA for the CDR3 is TGTGCCAGCAGCCAAGATCTAGGGGGGAACACTGAAGCTTTCTTT.

This clonotype was counted many times. V is TRBV20-1 and J is TRBJ2-3; D gene ambiguous. Deletions cut 7 bases from V and 2 bases from J, with 10 bases between. This CDR3 has 12 residues. In germline, CDR1 is DFQATT, CDR2 SNEGSKA (reference sequence). Here the CDR3 DNA reads TGCAGTGGTCGGAAGCACACAGATACGCAGTATTTT. Residues: CSGRKHTDTQYF.

This clonotype was observed at least ten times. V usage is TRBV2 and J usage is TRBJ2-3, with D maybe TRBD2 (6 bases). Trimming took 4 bases from V and 1 from J, leaving 9 bases between them. The CDR3 spans 14 residues. The V gene's germline CDR1 is SNHLY and CDR2 FYNNEI. The CDR3 DNA reads as TGTGCCAGCAGTGTTGGCGGGGGCACAGATACGCAGTATTTT. It specifies CASSVGGGTDTQYF.

This clonotype was recorded many times. The chain employs TRBV30 and TRBJ2-2; D not certain. Germline V gene sequence: CDR1 GTSNPN, CDR2 SVGIG (reference sequence). Trimming stripped 0 bases from V and 2 bases from J, with 7 bases between. The CDR3 loop spans 14 amino acids. In DNA, the CDR3 is TGTGCCTGGAGTGTCTTGAAAAACACCGGGGAGCTGTTTTTT. Translated: CAWSVLKNTGELFF.

This clonotype turned up a few times. The rearrangement joins TRBV10-1 to TRBJ2-3; TRBD2 is a possible D gene (6 bases). Germline lookup yields CDR1 WNHNN and CDR2 SYGVQD (reference sequence). V was shortened by 4 bases and J by 0 bases, with 11 bases between the two germline ends. The CDR3 sequence is 15 residues long. This chain's CDR3 is CASSGSSGSTDTQYF. In nucleotides, the CDR3 is TGCGCCAGCAGTGGAAGTAGCGGTAGCACAGATACGCAGTATTTT.

The sample holds many counts of this clonotype. This chain joins TRBV6-5 and TRBJ2-7; 9 bases align to TRBD2. The germline CDR1 and CDR2 sequences are MNHEY and SVGAGI. The length of the CDR3 is 14 residues. V gave up 6 bases and J gave up 4 bases; unmatched junction bases: 7. The CDR3 is CASRTIAGVYEQYF. The CDR3 DNA follows: TGTGCCAGCAGAACCATAGCGGGAGTGTACGAGCAGTACTTC.

This clonotype was recorded at least ten times. This chain connects TRBV12-3 or TRBV12-4 to TRBJ2-7, with TRBD1 matching over 9 bases. The CDR3 sequence is 13 residues long. V was pared by 6 bases and J by 6 bases, with 6 bases of the junction left unmatched. CDR3 residues: CASRLGTGPEQYF. The CDR3 DNA sequence: TGTGCCAGCAGACTAGGGACAGGGCCCGAGCAGTACTTC.

This clonotype was seen at least ten times. The chain has TRBV3-1 and TRBJ2-3; 7 positions match TRBD1. The germline V gene has CDR1 LGHDT and CDR2 YNNKEL (reference sequence). V lost 2 bases and J lost 1; bases outside the gene matches: 3. The CDR3 has 15 residues. The CDR3 sequence is CASSQIGTGTDTQYF. CDR3 sequence (DNA): TGTGCCAGCAGCCAAATTGGGACAGGCACAGATACGCAGTATTTT.